One sample yielded the 26 T cell receptor beta chains listed below, sequenced in a study of T cells in Graves' hyperthyroidism and ophthalmopathy. RNA transcripts were the template for amplifying TCR beta CDR3 regions. An initial round of RT-PCR targeting the TCR CDR3 relied on the HTBI primer set. Via MiXCR, TCRdb re-called the multiplex PCR reads, giving one row per CDR3 protein. Here the sample spans about 130,000 distinct CDR3 sequences, 22% being singletons. The sequenced material came from blood. These receptor sequences come from a woman aged 45-60 years with Graves' hyperthyroidism that later progressed to Graves' ophthalmopathy.

This clonotype has a count of ten or more. The chain couples TRBV5-1 to TRBJ2-1; 14 bases line up with TRBD2. CDR1 is SGHRS and CDR2 is YFSETQ in the germline V gene. The CDR3 extends over 16 amino acids. Trimming took 0 bases from V and 6 from J; bases not matched to a gene: 2. The CDR3 region has the DNA TGCGCCAGCAGCTTGGGGGGACTAGCGGGAGTCAATGAGCAGTTCTTC. Translating it yields CASSLGGLAGVNEQFF.

This chain links TRBV7-3 with TRBJ2-3; 10 bases line up with TRBD1. This CDR3 contains 15 residues. Germline CDR1 reads SGHTA; CDR2 reads FQGTGA. Trimming removed 5 bases from V and 4 bases from J; junction bases left unmatched: 6. CDR3 residues: CASSPDRGRADTQYF. In DNA form, the CDR3 reads TGTGCCAGCAGCCCAGACAGGGGGCGCGCAGATACGCAGTATTTT.

This clonotype was counted many times. The gene calls are TRBV2 and TRBJ2-1; D possibly corresponds to TRBD1 (5 bases). The V end lost 8 bases, the J end lost 0 bases, and 11 bases lay between the germline ends. From germline, CDR1 is SNHLY and CDR2 FYNNEI. The CDR3 contains 14 residues. The CDR3 DNA is TGTGCCAGCCTGGACACCAGCTCCTACAATGAGCAGTTCTTC. Translated, it gives CASLDTSSYNEQFF.

In this sample, this clonotype turned up many times. The gene calls are TRBV27 and TRBJ1-2, with 9 bases aligning to TRBD1. V lost 1 base to trimming and J lost 0 bases; unmatched junction nucleotides: 3. Germline CDR1 reads MNHEY; CDR2 reads SMNVEV (reference sequence). CDR3 size: 16 residues. CDR3 protein: CASSLYGTGTNYGYTF. CDR3 sequence (DNA): TGTGCCAGCAGTTTATACGGGACAGGGACTAACTATGGCTACACCTTC.

The chain recombines TRBV19 with TRBJ2-2, with 10 bases aligning to TRBD2. Germline trimming cut 9 bases from V and 5 bases from J; bases unmatched to any gene: 15. CDR3 length: 17 residues. The germline CDR1 and CDR2 sequences are LNHDA and SQIVND (reference sequence). Here the CDR3 reads CASKKPLVAGGTGELFF. CDR3 bases: TGTGCCAGCAAGAAGCCCTTAGTAGCGGGAGGAACCGGGGAGCTGTTTTTT.

This clonotype was seen many times. V usage is TRBV7-9 and J usage is TRBJ2-3; maybe TRBD2 (6 bases). Germline CDR1 is SEHNR and CDR2 is FQNEAQ (reference sequence). CDR3 length equals 14 residues. The V and J ends lost 3 bases and 6 bases respectively, with 13 bases between them. CDR3: CASSLSGSGDTQYF. The CDR3 bases are TGTGCCAGCAGCTTGTCCGGGAGCGGCGATACGCAGTATTTT.

This clonotype was seen a few times. This chain connects TRBV10-2 to TRBJ1-3; the match to TRBD1 covers 7 bases. Germline V gene lookup returns CDR1 WSHSY and CDR2 SAAADI. J was trimmed by 0 bases and V by 5 bases; bases with no gene match: 1. The CDR3 has 14 amino acids. The CDR3 loop reads CASSTGASGNTIYF. DNA for the CDR3: TGCGCCAGCAGTACAGGGGCCTCTGGAAACACCATATATTTT.

V usage is TRBV20-1 and J usage is TRBJ1-4; TRBD1 aligns across 10 bases. Germline V gene data show CDR1 as DFQATT and CDR2 as SNEGSKA (reference sequence). This CDR3 is 16 amino acids long. Losses at the gene ends were 6 bases for V and 2 bases for J; bases not matched to a gene: 9. This chain's CDR3 is CSAPDRQGATNEKLFF. CDR3 DNA sequence: TGCAGTGCACCCGACCGACAGGGGGCGACTAATGAAAAACTGTTTTTT.

This clonotype was seen repeatedly, ten times or more. The chain employs TRBV30 and TRBJ2-3; D might be TRBD1 or TRBD2, each matching 5 bases. The CDR3 length is 13 residues. Trimming took 0 bases from V and 9 from J, leaving 13 bases between them. CDR1 is GTSNPN and CDR2 is SVGIG in the germline V gene (reference sequence). The CDR3 coding sequence is TGTGCCTGGAGTGTTGGGGGAAGCAGGACGCAGTATTTT. Its translation is CAWSVGGSRTQYF.

This chain links TRBV24-1 with TRBJ2-7; D assignment may be TRBD1 or TRBD2 (5 bases each). V was shortened by 3 bases and J by 3 bases, with 11 bases between the two germline ends. The V gene's germline CDR1 is KGHDR and CDR2 SFDVKD. The CDR3 has 14 amino acids. The CDR3 protein is CATSDPGRSYEQYF. CDR3 coding DNA: TGTGCCACCAGTGATCCGGGACGTAGCTACGAGCAGTACTTC.

The J gene is TRBJ2-5, the V gene TRBV12-3 or TRBV12-4, with D possibly TRBD1 on 6 matching bases. The length of the CDR3 is 14 residues. Trimming shortened V by 6 bases and J by 5 bases, and 16 bases separated the two germline ends. The CDR3 here is CASSQNRVRETQYF. CDR3 nucleotides: TGTGCCAGCAGCCAAAACAGGGTGCGGGAGACCCAGTACTTC.

Regarding this clonotype: This may stem from a read error, because a much larger clone lies one nucleotide away. This sequence joins TRBV6-2 or TRBV6-3 and TRBJ1-6; possibly TRBD1 for D (5 bases). The ends were cut back, 5 bases at V and 7 bases at J, with 9 bases in the middle. The CDR3 runs 13 residues. Germline CDR1 MNHEY, CDR2 SVGEGT. CDR3 region: CASSVQDNSPLHF. CDR3 DNA sequence: TGTGCCAGCAGTGTACAGGACAATTCACCCCTCCACTTT.

The chain has TRBV10-2 and TRBJ2-3; D call uncertain. Trimming took 6 bases from V and 2 from J, leaving 15 bases between them. The CDR3 has 15 amino acids. Germline-derived CDR1 and CDR2 are WSHSY and SAAADI. As DNA, the CDR3 is TGCGCCAGCAGCCTACAAGGGCTCCCCACAGATACGCAGTATTTT. Protein: CASSLQGLPTDTQYF.

This clonotype was seen only a few times. J is TRBJ2-7 and V is TRBV4-1; unclear D gene. The CDR3 consists of 13 residues. Germline lookup yields CDR1 MGHRA and CDR2 YSYEKL. V was pared by 2 bases and J by 3 bases, with 8 bases between. CDR3 nucleotides: TGCGCCAGCAGCCAAACAGAGTTCTACGAGCAGTACTTC. Its translation: CASSQTEFYEQYF.

This clonotype has ten or more counts. The rearrangement joins TRBV6-5 to TRBJ1-2, with unresolved D. The V gene lost 0 bases and the J gene lost 7 bases, with 15 bases spanning the gap. CDR3 length equals 15 residues. Looked up from germline, CDR1 is MNHEY and CDR2 is SVGAGI. The CDR3 here is CASSYSNAVGFGYTF. The CDR3 DNA reads as TGTGCCAGCAGTTACTCGAACGCGGTGGGTTTTGGCTACACCTTC.

This clonotype was picked up many times. The chain recombines TRBV5-1 with TRBJ2-1; no definite D call. With 3 bases removed from V and 0 bases from J, the gap between germline ends came to 10 bases. CDR3 length: 15 amino acids. Germline CDR1 and CDR2: SGHRS and YFSETQ. CDR3 bases: TGCGCCAGCAGCTCTCGCGGAAGCTCCTACAATGAGCAGTTCTTC. Its protein product is CASSSRGSSYNEQFF. Variable domain in full (rest from reference TRBV5-1 and TRBJ2-1): KAGVTQTPRYLIKTRGQQVTLSCSPISGHRSVSWYQQTPGQGLQFLFEYFSETQRNKGNFPGRFSGRQFSNSRSEMNVSTLELGDSALYLCASSSRGSSYNEQFFGPGTRLTVL.

The chain uses TRBV20-1 and TRBJ2-1; D not resolved. Trimming removed 0 bases from V and 9 bases from J, with 9 bases in between. The germline V gene has CDR1 DFQATT and CDR2 SNEGSKA (reference sequence). The CDR3 contains 12 residues. The CDR3 region has the DNA TGCAGTGCTAGAGAGGCGCTCCGTGAGCAGTTCTTC. It codes for CSAREALREQFF.

This clonotype was observed many times. The CDR3 sequence: CASSPDRKNIQYF. The CDR3 region has the DNA TGTGCCAGCTCACCAGACAGAAAAAACATTCAGTACTTC. The rearrangement links TRBV18 to TRBJ2-4; perhaps TRBD1 as D (5 bases). V dropped 2 bases and J dropped 4 bases, with 6 bases sitting between them. Germline V CDR1 and CDR2: KGHSH, LQKENI. The CDR3 spans 13 residues.

This clonotype was seen repeatedly, ten times or more. This chain connects TRBV6-1 to TRBJ2-7, with 11 bases lining up with TRBD1. Germline CDR1 is MNHNS and CDR2 is SASEGT. The CDR3 sequence is 15 residues long. Trimming at V came to 5 bases and at J to 2 bases, leaving 5 bases not matched to a gene. CDR3 DNA: TGTGCCAGCAGTTACCGGGACAGGGGGACCTACGAGCAGTACTTC. It specifies CASSYRDRGTYEQYF.

This clonotype has just a few counts. The rearrangement joins TRBV5-1 to TRBJ2-2; D remains unclear. With 1 base removed from V and 4 bases from J, the gap between germline ends came to 11 bases. The CDR3 has 15 amino acids. CDR1 is SGHRS, CDR2 YFSETQ, per germline. The CDR3 reads CASSLRIEATGELFF. The DNA of the CDR3 is TGCGCCAGCAGCTTGAGGATCGAGGCCACCGGGGAGCTGTTTTTT.

This clonotype was found many times. The chain links TRBV12-3 or TRBV12-4 to TRBJ2-5; 9 bases agree with TRBD2. This CDR3 is 15 amino acids long. V trimming: 8 bases; J trimming: 5 bases; junction bases outside the gene matches: 12. CDR3 in amino acids: CASLSSGNRRETQYF. The CDR3 region has the DNA TGTGCCAGCCTTTCTAGCGGGAATAGAAGGGAGACCCAGTACTTC.

This clonotype was recorded many times. The junction departs from germline at one end; a sequencing error may be responsible. The rearrangement uses TRBV2 and TRBJ2-2, with 10 positions matching TRBD2. Germline loops: CDR1 SNHLY, CDR2 FYNNEI. This CDR3 has 14 amino acids. CDR3 residues: CASREAGGPGELFF. For the CDR3, the DNA is TGTGCCAGCAGAGAAGCGGGAGGGCCCGGGGAGCTGTTTTTT.

In this sample, this clonotype turned up a few times. The chain employs TRBV7-2 and TRBJ2-3; possible D gene TRBD2, 6 bases. The germline V gene encodes CDR1 SGHTA and CDR2 FQGNSA. This CDR3 is built from 14 residues. V was shortened by 1 base and J by 9 bases, with 14 bases between the two germline ends. CDR3 region: CASSLGRLGGTQYF. In DNA form, the CDR3 reads TGTGCCAGCAGCTTAGGACGCCTGGGGGGAACGCAGTATTTT.

The rearrangement links TRBV28 to TRBJ1-3, with 10 bases that match TRBD1. With V trimmed by 6 bases and J by 3 bases, 2 bases remained unmatched. Germline values: CDR1 MDHEN, CDR2 SYDVKM. This CDR3 spans 14 amino acids. The CDR3, as DNA: TGTGCCAGCAGCGGGACAGGGGTTGGAAACACCATATATTTT. Translated, it gives CASSGTGVGNTIYF.

This clonotype appeared many times. The chain carries TRBV6-2 or TRBV6-3 and TRBJ2-2; D is possibly TRBD2 (5 bases). The V gene's germline CDR1 is MNHEY and CDR2 SVGEGT. This CDR3 is built from 15 residues. Trimming pared 3 bases from V and 4 bases from J, leaving 12 bases between. The CDR3 region is CASSYVLAGTGELFF. Written as DNA, the CDR3 is TGTGCCAGCAGTTATGTGCTTGCGGGCACCGGGGAGCTGTTTTTT.

The chain carries TRBV20-1 and TRBJ2-1; D is ambiguous. The CDR3 length is 11 residues. The V end was cut by 6 bases, the J end by 8 bases, with 11 bases between. Germline V gives CDR1 DFQATT, CDR2 SNEGSKA (reference sequence). CDR3 region: CSASKRDEQFF. In DNA form, the CDR3 reads TGCAGTGCCAGTAAAAGGGATGAGCAGTTCTTC.